A single sample is the source of the 26 T cell receptor beta chains below, sequenced in a study of T cell repertoires in cytomegalovirus infection (dated by TCRdb to between 2017 and 2020). The treatment or condition label here, explained by the study, means: in vitro stimulation with specific CMV peptide epitopes to enrich CMV-specific T cells. The instrument given in TCRdb is Illumina HiSeq 1500. Using fastp trimming at Q25 and MiXCR clonotype assembly, TCRdb reanalyzed the public sequencing data and kept in-frame beta chains. Under each unique CDR3 protein, matching rows form one entry showing the most common genes and DNA. The sample table records about 830,000 distinct CDR3 sequences; 30% to 35% of these occur just once. The ten largest clones take up 9.5% to 15% of the sample. Antigens for these TCRs are unknown. This specimen consisted of cultured CD8+ T cells from PBMCs, obtained from culture after CMV antigen stimulation. Source of these receptors: a human donor in good health (CMV status not recorded). Some clones in this sample may be carry-over from other donors' samples.

This chain connects TRBV6-5 to TRBJ2-4; perhaps TRBD2 as D (5 bases). V was trimmed by 7 bases and J by 0 bases, leaving 16 bases between them. This CDR3 is built from 16 residues. Germline V gene lookup returns CDR1 MNHEY and CDR2 SVGAGI. The CDR3 sequence: CASTLTLGVAKNIQYF. The CDR3 coding sequence is TGTGCCAGCACCCTTACTCTCGGGGTAGCCAAAAACATTCAGTACTTC.

This chain uses TRBV6-2 or TRBV6-3 with TRBJ2-2, with 9 bases matching TRBD1. CDR3 size: 17 residues. The germline CDR1 and CDR2 sequences are MNHEY and SVGEGT. The junction had 7 bases not matched to a gene; V was cut back by 2 bases and J by 3 bases. CDR3 in DNA: TGTGCCAGCAGTTACCTAACAGGGGGCTTGGACACCGGGGAGCTGTTTTTT. Translating gives CASSYLTGGLDTGELFF.

This clonotype was detected ten times or more. The chain carries TRBV7-9 and TRBJ1-2; no definite D call. The CDR3 loop spans 12 amino acids. The V and J ends lost 3 bases and 2 bases respectively, with 4 bases between them. CDR1 is SEHNR, CDR2 FQNEAQ, per germline (reference sequence). CDR3 protein: CASSFGNYGYTF. CDR3 nucleotides: TGTGCCAGCAGCTTTGGGAACTATGGCTACACCTTC.

The gene calls are TRBV7-9 and TRBJ2-5; 9 bases agree with TRBD1. The CDR3 extends over 18 amino acids. Germline V lookup: CDR1 SEHNR, CDR2 FQNEAQ (reference sequence). V shed 4 bases and J 1 base; nucleotides not matched to a gene: 13. The CDR3 coding sequence is TGTGCCAGCAGCTCACGAGCCCGGACAGGGGTCACCCAAGAGACCCAGTACTTC. Protein sequence: CASSSRARTGVTQETQYF. The full variable domain, its missing parts supplied by reference TRBV7-9 and TRBJ2-5, is DTGVSQNPRHKITKRGQNVTFRCDPISEHNRLYWYRQTLGQGPEFLTYFQNEAQLEKSRLLSDRFSAERPKGSFSTLEIQRTEQGDSAMYLCASSSRARTGVTQETQYFGPGTRLLVL.

The sample holds a few counts of this clonotype. The V and J genes are TRBV12-3 or TRBV12-4 and TRBJ2-7, with TRBD2 matching over 10 bases. The CDR3 totals 18 residues. The trim removed 3 bases at V and 2 bases at J, leaving 13 bases unmatched. The CDR3 DNA sequence: TGTGCCAGCAGTTTTTCCAGCGGGGGGGCTCAAAATACCTACGAGCAGTACTTC. Encoded protein: CASSFSSGGAQNTYEQYF.

The V and J genes are TRBV5-5 and TRBJ1-1, with a possible D match to TRBD1 (5 bases). The V end was cut by 5 bases, the J end by 5 bases, with 16 bases between. The CDR3 sequence is 14 residues long. CDR1 is SGHKS, CDR2 YYEKEE, per germline (reference sequence). The CDR3 DNA reads TGTGCCAGCAGGTTGATTCAGGGAGGAACTGAAGCTTTCTTT. This encodes CASRLIQGGTEAFF.

This clonotype appeared once. Relative to the germline gene, one junction end is altered; a read error may explain this. The chain is built from TRBV12-5 and TRBJ1-1; D call uncertain. This CDR3 has 13 residues. Germline-derived CDR1 and CDR2 are LGHNT and FRNRAP. CDR3 sequence (DNA): TGTGCTGGTGGTTTGGGCACCGGGACTGAAGCTTTCTTT. Its translation: CAGGLGTGTEAFF.

The chain recombines TRBV11-3 with TRBJ2-3; D perhaps matches TRBD2 (6 bases). Germline CDR1 SGHNT, CDR2 YENEEA. The CDR3 spans 17 residues. Trimming left V 1 base short and J 2 bases short, with 16 bases between. The CDR3 region has the DNA TGTGCCAGCAGCTTAGGGGTTGGGGGACTCCTCACAGATACGCAGTATTTT. Translating it yields CASSLGVGGLLTDTQYF. Full variable domain (rest looked up from reference TRBV11-3 and TRBJ2-3): EAGVVQSPRYKIIEKKQPVAFWCNPISGHNTLYWYLQNLGQGPELLIRYENEEAVDDSQLPKDRFSAERLKGVDSTLKIQPAELGDSAVYLCASSLGVGGLLTDTQYFGPGTRLTVL.

The chain carries TRBV15 and TRBJ2-1, with D unresolved. Germline V gene sequence: CDR1 LNHNV, CDR2 YYDKDF (reference sequence). This CDR3 has 13 amino acids. Trimming removed 5 bases from V and 4 bases from J, with 9 bases in between. CDR3 residues: CATSPRRYNEQFF. In DNA, the CDR3 is TGTGCCACCAGCCCCCGACGGTACAATGAGCAGTTCTTC.

The rearrangement links TRBV10-3 to TRBJ2-1; maybe TRBD1 (6 bases). CDR1 ENHRY and CDR2 SYGVKD come from the germline V gene. V was cut by 8 bases and J by 4 bases, with 12 bases left in between. The CDR3 runs to 13 residues. The CDR3: CAIRTGLYNEQFF. DNA of the CDR3: TGTGCCATCCGAACAGGGTTGTACAATGAGCAGTTCTTC.

The rearrangement joins TRBV2 to TRBJ2-7; a weak D match, TRBD1 (6 bases). V lost 10 bases and J 2 bases, leaving 15 bases between the germline ends. Germline assignment: CDR1 SNHLY and CDR2 FYNNEI. CDR3 length equals 13 residues. CDR3 sequence (DNA): TGTGCCACCCTGGGACAACCAGCCTACGAGCAGTACTTC. This gives the protein CATLGQPAYEQYF.

This clonotype came up a few times. A junction boundary mismatches the germline segment, possibly from a read error. V gene TRBV7-6 combines with J gene TRBJ2-7; 10 bases are shared with TRBD2. This CDR3 has 17 residues. From germline, CDR1 is SGHVS and CDR2 FNYEAQ. CDR3 sequence reads: CVSSFSLAGAPVYEQYF. The DNA of the CDR3 is TGTGTCAGCAGCTTTTCGCTAGCGGGGGCCCCAGTCTACGAGCAGTACTTC.

The chain uses TRBV7-4 and TRBJ1-4; D is unclear. Per germline, CDR1 SGHVT and CDR2 SQSDAQ. The CDR3 runs 14 residues. Trimming removed 1 base from V and 8 bases from J, with 11 bases in between. For the CDR3, the DNA is TGTGCCAGCAGCTTAGAAGGGTCGGGCGAAAAACTGTTTTTT. Amino acid sequence: CASSLEGSGEKLFF.

The chain carries TRBV6-5 and TRBJ2-5, with 10 bases that match TRBD2. With 0 bases clipped from V and 5 bases from J, the junction kept 9 bases outside the gene matches. The CDR3 is 17 amino acids. In germline, CDR1 is MNHEY, CDR2 SVGAGI. CDR3 sequence (DNA): TGTGCCAGCAGTTACTCGATGTACCAGCGGGGGGGCGAGACCCAGTACTTC. It is translated as CASSYSMYQRGGETQYF.

This clonotype was seen a few times. The V call is TRBV12-5, the J call TRBJ2-1, with 13 bases identical to TRBD2. Germline V lookup: CDR1 LGHNT, CDR2 FRNRAP. V shed 5 bases, J shed 4 bases, and the junction held 5 bases outside the gene matches. This CDR3 has 16 amino acids. This CDR3 reads CASGPQTSGGYNEQFF. The CDR3 DNA is TGTGCTAGTGGTCCCCAGACTAGCGGGGGGTACAATGAGCAGTTCTTC.

V usage is TRBV2 and J usage is TRBJ2-7; 8 nucleotides agree with TRBD1. The J segment lost 6 bases and the V segment lost 8 bases, leaving 15 bases of the junction unmatched. The germline gives CDR1 SNHLY, CDR2 FYNNEI. The CDR3 is 15 amino acids. The CDR3 DNA follows: TGTGCCAGCGGGAAACCGGGACAGGCGGCTTCCGAGCAGTACTTC. The encoded protein is CASGKPGQAASEQYF.

The table lists this clonotype with a few counts. The rearrangement uses TRBV20-1 and TRBJ1-2, with 7 bases fitting TRBD1. J gave up 4 bases and V 7 bases, and 6 bases lay outside the gene matches. The CDR3 is made up of 12 amino acids. Germline loops: CDR1 DFQATT, CDR2 SNEGSKA (reference sequence). The CDR3 region has the DNA TGCAGTGGAAAGGACAGGACCTATGGCTACACCTTC. This translates into CSGKDRTYGYTF.

CDR3 in DNA: TGTGCCAGCAGCTCAAGCGGGTTAGCGGGGGTGGAAAACACCGGGGAGCTGTTTTTT. Translated, it gives CASSSSGLAGVENTGELFF. The chain is built from TRBV7-6 and TRBJ2-2; TRBD2 matches 9 bases. This CDR3 contains 19 residues. Germline lookup yields CDR1 SGHVS and CDR2 FNYEAQ. Trimming took 4 bases from V and 2 from J; bases not matched to a gene: 14.

This clonotype has ten or more counts. The rearrangement links TRBV28 to TRBJ2-7, with D possibly TRBD2 on 5 matching bases. The germline CDR1 and CDR2 sequences are MDHEN and SYDVKM. V lost 8 bases to trimming and J lost 7 bases, with 21 bases between them. This CDR3 has 14 residues. DNA for the CDR3: TGTGCCAGCTCCCCCCTAATAGGGCCGGGAGAGCAGTACGTC. Amino acids: CASSPLIGPGEQYV.

The chain has TRBV29-1 and TRBJ1-1, with D hard to call. The V end was cut by 5 bases, the J end by 9 bases, with 13 bases between. CDR1 and CDR2 (germline): SQVTM, ANQGSEA. There are 11 residues in the CDR3. The chain's CDR3 is CSVLTRSQAFF. CDR3 in DNA: TGCAGCGTTCTTACCCGGAGCCAAGCTTTCTTT.

This clonotype occurred a few times. The V and J genes are TRBV28 and TRBJ2-3; 10 bases fit TRBD2. The CDR3 is 15 amino acids. CDR1 is MDHEN, CDR2 SYDVKM, per germline. Unmatched junction bases numbered 4, after V lost 6 bases and J lost 1 base. As DNA, the CDR3 is TGTGCCAGCAGGCAGCTAGCGGGGGGCACAGATACGCAGTATTTT. This encodes CASRQLAGGTDTQYF.

The chain joins TRBV7-9 to TRBJ2-5; perhaps D is TRBD1 or TRBD2 (5 bases each). Between the trimmed V and J ends, which lost 3 bases and 5 bases, there was a span of 16 bases. Germline V gives CDR1 SEHNR, CDR2 FQNEAQ (reference sequence). The length of the CDR3 is 15 residues. As DNA, the CDR3 is TGTGCCAGCAGCTTGGAGCCAGGGAGTCAGGAGACCCAGTACTTC. Protein: CASSLEPGSQETQYF.

This clonotype was counted between two and nine times. The V call is TRBV14, the J call TRBJ2-7, with D hard to call. V lost 4 bases to trimming and J lost 7 bases, with 14 bases between them. CDR1 is SGHDN and CDR2 is FVKESK in the germline V gene. The CDR3 has 13 residues. CDR3 nucleotides: TGTGCCAGCAGCCCGGGCCCCTACTTGGAGCAGTACGTC. Residues: CASSPGPYLEQYV.

This clonotype appeared many times. J is TRBJ2-3 and V is TRBV7-2; TRBD2 agrees at 8 bases. After removal of 0 bases from V and 2 bases from J, the junction contained 13 bases not matched to a gene. CDR3 size: 19 residues. Germline-derived CDR1 and CDR2 are SGHTA and FQGNSA. CDR3 nucleotide sequence: TGTGCCAGCAGCTTAGCGCGGCGGGGGGCCACTCGTTCCACAGATACGCAGTATTTT. The encoded protein is CASSLARRGATRSTDTQYF.

Only a few counts were recorded for this clonotype. The chain is built from TRBV28 and TRBJ2-7, with D possibly being TRBD2 (6 bases). The V gene's germline CDR1 is MDHEN and CDR2 SYDVKM. V lost 1 base and J 3 bases, leaving 22 bases between the germline ends. This CDR3 contains 18 residues. CDR3 nucleotides: TGTGCCAGCAGTTTATATGGGTCTAATCCGGGGGTCATCTACGAGCAGTACGTC. The encoded protein is CASSLYGSNPGVIYEQYV.

This chain links TRBV14 with TRBJ2-7; D ambiguous. Per the germline V gene, CDR1 is SGHDN and CDR2 is FVKESK. Trimming pared 0 bases from V and 6 bases from J, leaving 3 bases between. The CDR3 has 11 residues. In nucleotides, the CDR3 is TGTGCCAGCAGCCAAGAAACCGAGCAGTACTTC. Protein product: CASSQETEQYF.